This T cell receptor beta chain was recovered during a study of blood T cell repertoires in COVID-19. Study summary: PBMCs, B-cell-depleted T cells, or T cells provided the cDNA or gDNA that made up the material.

In germline, CDR1 is SNHLY, CDR2 FYNNEI. There are 14 residues in the CDR3. J lost 2 bases, V lost 6 bases, and 3 bases had no gene match. Assay used: immunoSEQ multiplex PCR; TCRdb lists only in-frame clones, some missing. Of about 160,000 clones listed, approximately 88% are singletons. V and J are TRBV2 and TRBJ1-4, with 7 bases that match TRBD1. This TCR came from an older woman who had recovered from COVID-19. What was sequenced was peripheral blood. The CDR3: CASRQGLTNEKLFF. CDR3 in DNA: TGTGCCAGCAGACAGGGGTTGACTAATGAAAAACTGTTTTTT.